This T cell receptor (beta chain) was identified in a study of T cell repertoires in cytomegalovirus infection. Study-level background: Matching HLA type, along with CMV infection, was indicated by public TCR beta signatures.

CDR1 is SGHTA, CDR2 FQGNSA, per germline. J lost 0 bases, V lost 5 bases, and 3 bases had no gene match. The CDR3 contains 16 residues. One entry per CDR3 protein, called by TCRdb with MiXCR from the reads. The sample lists 150,000 to 200,000 distinct CDR3 sequences; approximately 17% were seen once. Study findings and constraints: Based on cumulative public TCR beta family frequency, carriers of CMV plus the relevant HLA were identified. Dominating the ex vivo response were HLA-C-restricted CMV-specific TCR beta clonotypes.

This clonotype was recorded a few times. The antigen remains undetermined. Input material: CD8+ T cells from PBMCs. This receptor was identified in a human donor in good health (CMV status not recorded). Some clones in this sample may be carry-over from other donors' samples. The V gene is TRBV7-2, the J gene TRBJ2-7, with 14 bases matching TRBD2. Written as DNA, the CDR3 is TGTGCCAGCAGCCCAGGGACTAGCGGGAGCTCCTACGAGCAGTACTTC. It is translated as CASSPGTSGSSYEQYF.